Listed below are T cell receptor beta chains from one sample, sequenced in a study of a mutant IDH1 vaccine in newly diagnosed glioma. TCRdb's copy holds only in-frame clones and misses some; the assay was immunoSEQ multiplex PCR. The table shows under 50,000 clones, with 75% to 95% occurring only once. No antigen has been identified for these receptors. This material consisted of PBMCs, taken from a glioma patient whose treatment included an IDH1 peptide vaccine. These receptors originate from a middle-aged man with glioma. Each CDR3 is given with its conserved first and last residue. D genes are given only for firm matches. Only some rows state a clone size, as once, few, many or a class for expanded clones.

>.|.|TRBJ1-1|TRBV11-2
TGTGCCAGCAGCTTTGACTCCCGACAGAACACTGAAGCTTTCTTT
CASSFDSRQNTEAFF
>.|.|TRBJ2-7|TRBV2
TGTGCCAGCAGCCCCACACGGCAGGGTACAGCCTACGAGCAGTACTTC
CASSPTRQGTAYEQYF
>.|TRBD1|TRBJ2-3|TRBV4-1
TGCGCCAGCAGCCAACCCATCCGAGGTTGGGACAGCGAAACAGATACGCAGTATTTT
CASSQPIRGWDSETDTQYF
>.|TRBD1|TRBJ2-7|TRBV4-1
TGCGCCAGCAGCCCCCGGGACAGCACCTACGAGCAGTACTTC
CASSPRDSTYEQYF
>.|.|TRBJ2-2|TRBV27
TGTGCCAGCAGTGGACAGTTCACCGGGGAGCTGTTTTTT
CASSGQFTGELFF
>once|TRBD1|TRBJ1-2|TRBV28
TGTGCCAGCAAGAAAACAGGGGGTGGCTACACCTTC
CASKKTGGGYTF
>once|.|TRBJ2-7|TRBV6-1
TGTGCCAGCAGTAGCCCCACAGTAGACTCCTACGAGCAGTACTTC
CASSSPTVDSYEQYF
>few|.|TRBJ1-5|TRBV7-9
TGTGCCAGCAGCTTAGGGGGCTATAGCAATCAGCCCCAGCATTTT
CASSLGGYSNQPQHF
>.|TRBD2|TRBJ2-7|TRBV30
TGTGCCTGGAGTGCGTTGGCGGGAGACGAGCAGTACTTC
CAWSALAGDEQYF
>.|TRBD1|TRBJ1-1|TRBV6-5
TGTGCCAGCAGTTACTCGAGCAGGGGGATGGCTGAAGCTTTCTTT
CASSYSSRGMAEAFF
>.|.|TRBJ2-7|TRBV14
TGTGCCAGCGGGGCTGCCTACGAGCAGTACTTC
CASGAAYEQYF
>.|TRBD1|TRBJ2-3|TRBV27
TGTGCCAGCAGTTTCAAGGACAGGGGGACAGATACGCAGTATTTT
CASSFKDRGTDTQYF
>.|TRBD1|TRBJ1-5|TRBV19
TGTGCCAGTACTCCCCGTGGGGGACAGGGGGCTTTTCAGCCCCAGCATTTT
CASTPRGGQGAFQPQHF
>.|.|TRBJ2-2|TRBV27
TGTGCCAGCAGTTTAATAGCGGAGAACACCGGGGAGCTGTTTTTT
CASSLIAENTGELFF